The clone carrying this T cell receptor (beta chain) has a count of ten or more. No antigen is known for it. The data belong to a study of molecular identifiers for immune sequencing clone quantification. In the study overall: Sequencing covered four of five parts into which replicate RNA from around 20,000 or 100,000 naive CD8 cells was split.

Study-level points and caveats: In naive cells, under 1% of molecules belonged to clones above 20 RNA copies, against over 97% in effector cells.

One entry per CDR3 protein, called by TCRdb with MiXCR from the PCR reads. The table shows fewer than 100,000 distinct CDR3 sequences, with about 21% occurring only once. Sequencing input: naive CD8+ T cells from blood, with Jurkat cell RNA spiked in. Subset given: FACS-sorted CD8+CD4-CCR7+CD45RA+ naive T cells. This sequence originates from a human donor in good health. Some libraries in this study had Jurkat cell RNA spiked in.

CDR3 amino acids: CASSLSPDTQYF. The CDR3 DNA reads as TGTGCCAGCAGCCTGAGCCCAGATACGCAGTATTTT. The rearrangement uses TRBV12-3 or TRBV12-4 and TRBJ2-3; D ambiguous. The ends were cut back, 6 bases at V and 4 bases at J, with 8 bases in the middle. The CDR3 is made up of 12 amino acids.